Listed below are T cell receptor beta chains from one sample, sequenced in a study of cytomegalovirus exposure and HLA in healthy donors. Method: immunoSEQ multiplex PCR; TCRdb's copy keeps in-frame clones and lacks some. The table shows roughly 93,000 clones, with 70% to 80% occurring only once. Material: PBMCs. The receptors were gathered from a man between 18 and 29 years old in good health and CMV-seropositive. CDR3s include the opening cysteine and the closing phenylalanine or tryptophan. D genes are given only for firm matches. Not every row has a clone size; where given, it reads once, few, many or a size class.

d_gene	v_gene	j_gene	len	abundance	CDR3aa	CDR3nt
.	TRBV12-2	TRBJ2-2	19	.	CASRLAGPGQGSWAGELFF	TGTGCAAGTCGCTTAGCGGGACCGGGACAGGGTAGTTGGGCCGGGGAGCTGTTTTTT
TRBD1	TRBV5-1	TRBJ1-1	16	once	CASSGRTGEANTEAFF	TGCGCCAGCAGCGGACGGACAGGGGAGGCGAACACTGAAGCTTTCTTT
TRBD1	TRBV6-4	TRBJ1-2	12	.	CASSRDRGNYTF	TGTGCCAGCAGCCGGGACAGGGGGAACTACACCTTC
TRBD2	TRBV5-4	TRBJ2-1	16	.	CASSLGTSVFVNEQFF	TGTGCCAGCAGCTTAGGGACTAGCGTTTTTGTCAATGAGCAGTTCTTC
.	TRBV5-1	TRBJ1-1	16	.	CASSPATGTPNTEAFF	TGCGCCAGCAGCCCAGCGACAGGAACCCCGAACACTGAAGCTTTCTTT
.	TRBV7-2	TRBJ2-2	13	once	CASSLVGGGELFF	TGTGCCAGCAGCTTAGTAGGGGGCGGGGAGCTGTTTTTT
TRBD2	TRBV27	TRBJ2-1	17	.	CASSSLRLAGGLNEQFF	TGTGCCAGCAGTTCCTTGCGACTAGCGGGGGGGCTTAATGAGCAGTTCTTC
.	TRBV5-4	TRBJ1-1	15	.	CASSLGSEMNTEAFF	TGTGCCAGCAGCTTGGGGTCAGAAATGAACACTGAAGCTTTCTTT
.	TRBV2	TRBJ1-5	11	.	CASRTNQPQHF	TGTGCCAGCAGGACAAATCAGCCCCAGCATTTT
.	TRBV19	TRBJ1-1	15	.	CASSITGGANTEAFF	TGTGCCAGTAGTATAACTGGGGGGGCGAACACTGAAGCTTTCTTT
TRBD1	TRBV5-8	TRBJ1-2	16	.	CASTPPGTGELYGYTF	TGTGCCAGCACCCCACCCGGGACAGGGGAACTATATGGCTACACCTTC
TRBD1	TRBV15	TRBJ2-1	15	.	CATSRDRDRRNKQFF	TGTGCCACCAGCAGAGATCGGGACAGGAGGAATAAGCAGTTCTTC
TRBD2	TRBV7-8	TRBJ2-7	14	.	CASSFTSDYYEQYF	TGTGCCAGCAGCTTTACTAGCGACTACTACGAGCAGTACTTC
TRBD2	TRBV5-1	TRBJ2-3	15	.	CASSSGGVETDTQYF	TGCGCCAGCAGTTCCGGGGGGGTCGAAACAGATACGCAGTATTTT
TRBD1	TRBV28	TRBJ2-2	15	few	CASSWGTGGVGELFF	TGTGCCAGCAGTTGGGGGACAGGGGGCGTCGGGGAGCTGTTTTTT
TRBD1	TRBV28	TRBJ1-2	14	.	CASSLGQGVYGYTF	TGTGCCAGCAGCTTGGGACAGGGGGTCTATGGCTACACCTTC
.	TRBV5-1	TRBJ1-1	13	.	CASSLAVNTEAFF	TGCGCCAGCAGCTTGGCGGTGAACACTGAAGCTTTCTTT
.	TRBV27	TRBJ2-2	14	few	CASTDDSHTGELFF	TGTGCCAGCACCGACGACAGTCACACCGGGGAGCTGTTTTTT
.	TRBV19	TRBJ1-4	17	.	CASSIGGHFATNEKLFF	TGTGCCAGTAGTATCGGGGGGCACTTTGCAACTAATGAAAAACTGTTTTTT
.	TRBV28	TRBJ2-5	15	.	CASTPLGQSRGTQYF	TGTGCCAGCACCCCCTTGGGGCAGTCCCGCGGGACCCAGTACTTC
.	TRBV6-1	TRBJ1-1	14	.	CASRAGTSDTEAFF	TGTGCCAGCAGGGCCGGGACTTCAGACACTGAAGCTTTCTTT
.	TRBV6-1	TRBJ1-1	13	.	CASRLDRYYEAFF	TGTGCCAGCAGATTAGACAGGTACTATGAAGCTTTCTTT
TRBD2	TRBV5-8	TRBJ2-1	17	.	CASSLRGGDISYNEQFF	TGTGCCAGCAGCTTACGGGGGGGAGATATATCCTACAATGAGCAGTTCTTC
TRBD1	TRBV5-1	TRBJ2-4	14	once	CASSVDRGTDIQYF	TGCGCCAGCAGCGTGGACAGGGGAACGGACATTCAGTACTTC
TRBD1	TRBV2	TRBJ1-1	15	few	CASKRDRGGGGWAFF	TGTGCCAGCAAGAGGGACAGGGGAGGGGGCGGTTGGGCTTTCTTT
.	TRBV28	TRBJ1-2	13	.	CASILQGSGGYTF	TGTGCCAGCATTCTTCAGGGATCGGGTGGCTACACCTTC
TRBD1	TRBV28	TRBJ1-4	18	.	CASSLIRGQRATNEKLFF	TGTGCCAGCAGTTTAATTCGGGGACAGAGAGCAACTAATGAAAAACTGTTTTTT
.	TRBV9	TRBJ2-7	14	.	CASSPTRGAYEQYF	TGTGCCAGCAGCCCAACCAGGGGGGCCTACGAGCAGTACTTC
.	TRBV19	TRBJ2-3	14	.	CASSRGPYTDTQYF	TGTGCCAGTAGTAGGGGGCCCTACACAGATACGCAGTATTTT
TRBD1	TRBV19	TRBJ2-1	16	.	CASSPPGQPFYNEQFF	TGTGCCAGTAGTCCACCGGGACAGCCCTTCTACAATGAGCAGTTCTTC
.	TRBV6-6	TRBJ2-7	12	.	CASSYSTYEQYF	TGTGCCAGCAGTTACTCCACCTACGAGCAGTACTTC
.	TRBV30	TRBJ1-4	15	.	CAWSLLGSGGEKLFF	TGTGCCTGGAGTCTCCTGGGGAGTGGTGGTGAAAAACTGTTTTTT
.	TRBV5-5	TRBJ1-4	13	.	CASRAGVGEKLFF	TGTGCCAGCAGGGCAGGGGTTGGGGAAAAACTGTTTTTT
.	TRBV7-7	TRBJ2-5	12	few	CASSSTSETQYF	TGTGCCAGCAGCTCGACTTCGGAGACCCAGTACTTC
TRBD1	TRBV30	TRBJ2-4	17	.	CAWSGTGRGLAKNIQYF	TGTGCCTGGAGCGGGACAGGGAGAGGGTTAGCCAAAAACATTCAGTACTTC
TRBD1	TRBV25-1	TRBJ1-5	16	once	CASSATGGLGNQPQHF	TGTGCCAGCAGTGCTACAGGGGGTTTAGGCAATCAGCCCCAGCATTTT
TRBD1	TRBV19	TRBJ2-1	15	.	CASSLTGEAYNEQFF	TGTGCCAGTAGTTTGACAGGGGAGGCCTACAATGAGCAGTTCTTC
TRBD1	TRBV9	TRBJ2-7	15	.	CASSPRRAGGYEQYF	TGTGCCAGCAGCCCCCGTCGAGCAGGGGGCTACGAGCAGTACTTC
TRBD2	TRBV27	TRBJ2-7	16	.	CASSIDSGGELYEQYF	TGTGCCAGCAGTATCGATAGCGGGGGCGAACTTTACGAGCAGTACTTC
TRBD1	TRBV4-1	TRBJ1-5	15	.	CASSQDRGPDQPQHF	TGCGCCAGCAGCCAAGACAGGGGGCCAGACCAGCCCCAGCATTTT
.	TRBV5-1	TRBJ2-5	15	.	CASSAGTPDQETQYF	TGCGCCAGCAGCGCGGGGACGCCGGATCAAGAGACCCAGTACTTC
.	TRBV9	TRBJ2-3	15	.	CASSVGGGGGDTQYF	TGTGCCAGCAGCGTTGGGGGCGGGGGAGGAGATACGCAGTATTTT
.	TRBV7-8	TRBJ2-5	14	.	CASSLRLVGETQYF	TGTGCCAGCAGCCTTAGACTAGTTGGGGAGACCCAGTACTTC
.	TRBV4-1	TRBJ1-4	17	.	CASSQNAGIATNEKLFF	TGCGCCAGCAGCCAAAATGCCGGGATTGCAACTAATGAAAAACTGTTTTTT
.	TRBV5-1	TRBJ2-2	16	.	CASSRSSSSNTGELFF	TGCGCCAGCAGCCGTAGTTCTTCCTCGAACACCGGGGAGCTGTTTTTT
.	TRBV10-3	TRBJ1-1	15	.	CAISESASMNTEAFF	TGTGCCATCAGTGAGTCAGCATCTATGAACACTGAAGCTTTCTTT
.	TRBV30	TRBJ1-4	11	few	CAWSIREKLFF	TGTGCCTGGAGTATTCGGGAAAAACTGTTTTTT
TRBD1	TRBV5-1	TRBJ2-5	15	once	CASSPGQGSGETQYF	TGCGCCAGCAGCCCCGGACAGGGTTCGGGGGAGACCCAGTACTTC
.	TRBV2	TRBJ2-2	11	.	CAIEVTGELFF	TGTGCCATCGAGGTCACCGGGGAGCTGTTTTTT
TRBD2	TRBV5-4	TRBJ2-5	15	few	CASSPPSGGRETQYF	TGTGCCAGCAGCCCCCCCTCGGGGGGGCGAGAGACCCAGTACTTC
TRBD1	TRBV19	TRBJ1-2	12	.	CASNDRGYGYTF	TGTGCCAGTAATGACAGGGGATACGGCTACACCTTC